The clone carrying this T cell receptor (beta chain) was counted ten times or more. This record belongs to a study of T-cell memory formation after mild COVID-19. TCRalpha and TCRbeta libraries used 5'RACE with constant-segment primers and UMIs. Via MiXCR, TCRdb re-called the 5' RACE reads, giving one row per CDR3 protein. This table holds roughly 170,000 distinct CDR3 sequences, around a fifth found once. V was pared by 4 bases and J by 4 bases, with 7 bases between. The V gene's germline CDR1 is SGHDN and CDR2 FVKESK. This CDR3 has 13 amino acids. The sequenced sample was PBMCs or a T cell subset sorted from them (not recorded which). This sequence was found in an adult woman who had mild COVID-19 (a few samples of this study predate the infection). Cell type and time point are not known. The chain couples TRBV14 to TRBJ2-2; D remains unclear. For the CDR3, the DNA is TGTGCCAGCAGCCCACATATCACCGGGGAGCTGTTTTTT. Residues: CASSPHITGELFF.